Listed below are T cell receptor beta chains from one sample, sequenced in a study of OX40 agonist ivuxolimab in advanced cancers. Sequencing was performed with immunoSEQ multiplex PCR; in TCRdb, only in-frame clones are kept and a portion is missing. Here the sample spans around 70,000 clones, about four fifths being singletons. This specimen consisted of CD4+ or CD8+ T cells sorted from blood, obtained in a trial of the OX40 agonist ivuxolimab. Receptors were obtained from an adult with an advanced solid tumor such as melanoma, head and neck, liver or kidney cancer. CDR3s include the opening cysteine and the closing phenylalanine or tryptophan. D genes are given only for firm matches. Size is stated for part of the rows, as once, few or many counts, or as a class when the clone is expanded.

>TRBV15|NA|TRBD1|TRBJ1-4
TGTGCCACCAGCAGCGTTGACAGGGGTGAAAATGAAAAACTGTTTTTT
CATSSVDRGENEKLFF
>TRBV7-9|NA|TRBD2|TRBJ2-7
TGTGCCAGCAGCCCGACCCTAGCGGGGGCGGAAGAGCAGTACTTC
CASSPTLAGAEEQYF
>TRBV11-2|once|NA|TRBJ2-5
TGTGCCAGCAGCTTAAGGGGCCCCCGGGACACAGAAGAGACCCAGTACTTC
CASSLRGPRDTEETQYF
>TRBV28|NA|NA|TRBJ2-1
TGTGCCAGCAGTAGATACAATGAGCAGTTCTTC
CASSRYNEQFF
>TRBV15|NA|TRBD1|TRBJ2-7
TGTGCCACCAGCAGAGATCTCTCTGGTACAGGGGCTGTGGGGCAGTACTTC
CATSRDLSGTGAVGQYF
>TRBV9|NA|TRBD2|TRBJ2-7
TGTGCCAGCAGCCCCCAAGCCGGTGGGGAGGGCGAGCAGTACTTC
CASSPQAGGEGEQYF
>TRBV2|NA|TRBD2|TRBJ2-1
TGTGCCAGCACTGGACTAGCGGGCCGGTCCTACAATGAGCAGTTCTTC
CASTGLAGRSYNEQFF
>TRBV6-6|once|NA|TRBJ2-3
TGTGCCTCCAGAGGGGAGGGACACACAGATACGCAGTATTTT
CASRGEGHTDTQYF
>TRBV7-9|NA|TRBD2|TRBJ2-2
TGTGCCAGCAGACCACCGACTAGCGTGGGTGTCGGGGAGCTGTTTTTT
CASRPPTSVGVGELFF
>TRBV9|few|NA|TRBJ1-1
TGTGCCAGCAGCCCTCGGTCTATTTGGATGAACACTGAAGCTTTCTTT
CASSPRSIWMNTEAFF
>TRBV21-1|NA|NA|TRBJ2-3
TGTGCCAGCAACGGGACTAGCGGGAGCACAGATACGCAGTATTTT
CASNGTSGSTDTQYF
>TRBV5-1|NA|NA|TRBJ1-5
TGCGCCAGCAGCCCTACAGGGTATGATCAGCCCCAGCATTTT
CASSPTGYDQPQHF
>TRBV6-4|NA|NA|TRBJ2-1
TGTGCCAGCAGTGACTCGCTCGGTTTAAGGGGGAATGAGCAGTTCTTC
CASSDSLGLRGNEQFF
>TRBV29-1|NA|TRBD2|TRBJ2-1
TGCAGCGTCTGGGGACTAGCGGTTGAGCAGTTCTTC
CSVWGLAVEQFF
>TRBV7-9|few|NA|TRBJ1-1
TGTGCCAGCAGCTTAGGTCCGCGGAACACTGAAGCTTTCTTT
CASSLGPRNTEAFF
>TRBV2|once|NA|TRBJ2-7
TGTGCCAGCAGTGTGGCTTACGAGCAGTACTTC
CASSVAYEQYF
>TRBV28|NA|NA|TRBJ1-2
TGTGCCAGCAGCACCGGACGAGGGTCTAACTATGGCTACACCTTC
CASSTGRGSNYGYTF
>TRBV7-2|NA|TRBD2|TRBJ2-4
TGTGCCAGCAGCCTCAACGGGGCAGCGGGAGGGGCCAAAAACATTCAGTACTTC
CASSLNGAAGGAKNIQYF
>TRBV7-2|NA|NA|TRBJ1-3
TGTGCCAGCAGCTTCGGGGGATCTGGAAACACCATATATTTT
CASSFGGSGNTIYF
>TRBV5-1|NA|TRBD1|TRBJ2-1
TGCGCCAGCAGCCCTCTTGGACAGGCTAGCTCCTACAATGAGCAGTTCTTC
CASSPLGQASSYNEQFF
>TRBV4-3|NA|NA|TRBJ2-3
TGCGCCAGCAGCCCCCGGGGGGCCAGCACAGATACGCAGTATTTT
CASSPRGASTDTQYF
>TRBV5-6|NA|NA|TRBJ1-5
TGTGCCAGCAGCTTGTGGGGCCGAGGAAATCAGCCCCAGCATTTT
CASSLWGRGNQPQHF
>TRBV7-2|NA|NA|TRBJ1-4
TGTGCCAGCAGCTTAAACGGGGGCGCAGAAAAACTGTTTTTT
CASSLNGGAEKLFF
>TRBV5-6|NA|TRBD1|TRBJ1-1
TGTGCCAGCGGGGACAGGGGAAGTGTGGACACTGAAGCTTTCTTT
CASGDRGSVDTEAFF
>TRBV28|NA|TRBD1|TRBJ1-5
TGTGCCAGCAATCGACAGGGAAATCAGCCCCAGCATTTT
CASNRQGNQPQHF
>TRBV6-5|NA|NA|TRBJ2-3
TGTGCCAGCCGGCTAGACCCCAGCACAGATACGCAGTATTTT
CASRLDPSTDTQYF
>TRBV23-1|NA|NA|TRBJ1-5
TGCGCCAGCAGTCAGGGGGGGGGAAGCAATCAGCCCCAGCATTTT
CASSQGGGSNQPQHF
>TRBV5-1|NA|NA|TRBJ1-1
TGCGCCAGCAGCCTGGGACGGAAAACTGAAGCTTTCTTT
CASSLGRKTEAFF
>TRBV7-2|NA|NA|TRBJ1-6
TGTGCCAGCAGCTTAGACTATTCACCCCTCCACTTT
CASSLDYSPLHF
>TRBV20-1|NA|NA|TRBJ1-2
TGCAGTGCCAGTTCTCCGAGGGGCTACACCTTC
CSASSPRGYTF
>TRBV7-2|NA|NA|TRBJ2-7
TGTGCCAGCAGCTTACAAGGGGGGGACTACGAGCAGTACTTC
CASSLQGGDYEQYF
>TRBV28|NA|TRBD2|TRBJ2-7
TGTGCCAGCAGTGAAGCAGCGACTAGCGGCAACGAGCAGTACTTC
CASSEAATSGNEQYF
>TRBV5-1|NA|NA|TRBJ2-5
TGCGCCAGCAGCTCAGGACAGCTACAAGAGACCCAGTACTTC
CASSSGQLQETQYF
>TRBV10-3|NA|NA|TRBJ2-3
TGTGCCATCAGTGGGTCTGGGGGTGGGGATACGCAGTATTTT
CAISGSGGGDTQYF
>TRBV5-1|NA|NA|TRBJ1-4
TGCGCCAGCAGCTTAAATCCGGCAGGGATAAATGAAAAACTGTTTTTT
CASSLNPAGINEKLFF
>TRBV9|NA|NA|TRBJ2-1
TGTGCCAGCAGCCCCCAACCCAGGAGGGAGCAGTTCTTC
CASSPQPRREQFF
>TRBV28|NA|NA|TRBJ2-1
TGTGCCAGCCTGAACAGAGCCTACAATGAGCAGTTCTTC
CASLNRAYNEQFF
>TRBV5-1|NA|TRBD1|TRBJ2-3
TGCGCCAGCAGACCCAGGACAGGGCCAGATACGCAGTATTTT
CASRPRTGPDTQYF
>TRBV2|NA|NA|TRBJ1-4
TGTGCCAGCAGCGATGAGACCCCAGGGACCTCAAAACTGTTTTTT
CASSDETPGTSKLFF
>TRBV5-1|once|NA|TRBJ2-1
TGCGCCAGCAGCTTGGCCGGAAGGGGGTCCTACAATGAGCAGTTCTTC
CASSLAGRGSYNEQFF
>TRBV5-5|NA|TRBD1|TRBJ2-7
TGTGCCAGCAGCTTGGATTGGGACAGGGCAAGGTACGAGCAGTACTTC
CASSLDWDRARYEQYF
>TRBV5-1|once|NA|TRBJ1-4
TGCGCCAGCAGCCTAAGGAGCGGGGAAAAACTGTTTTTT
CASSLRSGEKLFF
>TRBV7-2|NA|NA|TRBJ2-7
TGTGCCAGCAGCGTACAAGGGGGGAAAAGGAGCCACGAGCAGTACTTC
CASSVQGGKRSHEQYF
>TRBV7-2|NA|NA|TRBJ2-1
TGTGCCAGCAGCCTCGTTTGGGCCCCGGAGAATGAGCAGTTCTTC
CASSLVWAPENEQFF
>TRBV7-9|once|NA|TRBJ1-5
TGTGCCAGCAGCTTCTTTGCCGGGGCAGATAGCAATCAGCCCCAGCATTTT
CASSFFAGADSNQPQHF
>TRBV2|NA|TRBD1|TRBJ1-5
TGTGCCAGCAGTGAAGGACAGGGAGGAATCCAGCCCCAGCATTTT
CASSEGQGGIQPQHF
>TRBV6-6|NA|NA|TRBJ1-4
TGTGCCAGCAGTTACTGGGAAAGATACGAAAAACTGTTTTTT
CASSYWERYEKLFF
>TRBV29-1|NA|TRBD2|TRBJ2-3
TGCAGCGTTGAGACGGCGGGAGTGGGAGATACGCAGTATTTT
CSVETAGVGDTQYF
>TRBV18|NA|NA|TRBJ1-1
TGTGCCAGCTCATTTCAGGGCGAGACTGAAGCTTTCTTT
CASSFQGETEAFF
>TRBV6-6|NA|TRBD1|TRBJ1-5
TGTGCCAGCAGGACAGGGCATCAGCCCCAGCATTTT
CASRTGHQPQHF
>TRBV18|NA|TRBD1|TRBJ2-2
TGTGCCAGCTCACCAAGACAGGGTACGAACACCGGGGAGCTGTTTTTT
CASSPRQGTNTGELFF
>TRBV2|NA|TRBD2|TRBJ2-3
TGTGCCAGCAGTGAGGCTAGCGGATACACAGATACGCAGTATTTT
CASSEASGYTDTQYF
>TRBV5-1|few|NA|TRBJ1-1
TGCGCCAGCAGCTTGAAAACAGACCTCTGGGACACTGAAGCTTTCTTT
CASSLKTDLWDTEAFF
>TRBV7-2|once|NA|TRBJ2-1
TGTGCCAGCAGCTTGGACGAAAGCTCCTACAATGAGCAGTTCTTC
CASSLDESSYNEQFF
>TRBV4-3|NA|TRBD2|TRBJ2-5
TGCGCCAGCAGCCAAGCAATAGCGGGGGTTGGAGAGACCCAGTACTTC
CASSQAIAGVGETQYF